These 26 T cell receptor beta chains came from one sample sequenced in a study of blood T cell repertoires in COVID-19. Assay: immunoSEQ multiplex PCR; the TCRdb copy retains only in-frame clones and omits some. The sample holds about 45,000 clones; around four fifths are singletons and the top ten take 6.1%. The sequenced material came from peripheral blood. These receptors all come from a woman older than 75 with acute or convalescent COVID-19.

The CDR3 DNA sequence: TGCGCCAGCAGCCAAGCCCCGGGACTAGCGGGGGGCGGCAGCTCCTACAATGAGCAGTTCTTC. It is translated as CASSQAPGLAGGGSSYNEQFF. This chain joins TRBV4-1 and TRBJ2-1, with 15 bases matching TRBD2. The CDR3 extends over 21 amino acids. Losses at the gene ends were 1 base for V and 0 bases for J; bases not matched to a gene: 10. The germline V gene has CDR1 MGHRA and CDR2 YSYEKL.

The chain recombines TRBV5-1 with TRBJ2-7, with D hard to call. The CDR3 sequence is 16 residues long. CDR1 SGHRS and CDR2 YFSETQ come from the germline V gene. Trimming pared 0 bases from V and 2 bases from J, leaving 15 bases between. CDR3 nucleotides: TGCGCCAGCAGCTTGGCCTCCCCGGCAGGCACCTACGAGCAGTACTTC. Residues: CASSLASPAGTYEQYF.

This chain connects TRBV6-5 to TRBJ1-2; possibly TRBD1 for D (5 bases). This CDR3 is built from 15 residues. The germline gives CDR1 MNHEY, CDR2 SVGAGI. V was trimmed by 0 bases and J by 5 bases, leaving 13 bases between them. The CDR3 sequence is CASSYSNRKGYGYTF. The CDR3 region has the DNA TGTGCCAGCAGTTACTCGAACAGGAAAGGGTATGGCTACACCTTC.

The chain combines TRBV2 with TRBJ1-1; maybe TRBD1 (5 bases). Germline V lookup: CDR1 SNHLY, CDR2 FYNNEI. This CDR3 is 13 amino acids long. Deletions cut 6 bases from V and 3 bases from J, with 11 bases between. This CDR3 reads CASRRTGDTEAFF. CDR3 DNA sequence: TGTGCCAGCAGGAGGACGGGGGACACTGAAGCTTTCTTT.

This clone occurred a few times. CDR3 region: CASSLRGEQYF. As DNA, the CDR3 is TGTGCCAGTAGTCTTAGGGGCGAGCAGTACTTC. The V gene is TRBV19, the J gene TRBJ2-7; the D gene is possibly TRBD1 (5 bases). Germline V CDR1 and CDR2: LNHDA, SQIVND (reference sequence). This CDR3 spans 11 amino acids. Trimming took off 5 bases at V and 6 bases at J, with 8 bases between the two ends.

The J gene is TRBJ1-1, the V gene TRBV28; D uncertain. The CDR3 is 12 residues long. V lost 6 bases and J 11 bases, leaving 16 bases between the germline ends. CDR1 MDHEN and CDR2 SYDVKM come from the germline V gene. This CDR3 is CASSRSGRAAFF. DNA for the CDR3: TGTGCCAGCAGCAGAAGTGGGAGAGCCGCTTTCTTT.

V gene TRBV7-6 combines with J gene TRBJ2-3; TRBD2 agrees at 7 bases. The length of the CDR3 is 15 residues. Germline-derived CDR1 and CDR2 are SGHVS and FNYEAQ. J was trimmed by 2 bases and V by 5 bases; bases with no gene match: 7. The CDR3 DNA reads as TGTGCCAGCAGCACCGTTGCGGGGGTCACAGATACGCAGTATTTT. This gives the protein CASSTVAGVTDTQYF.

The chain employs TRBV4-2 and TRBJ2-6; 11 positions match TRBD2. The V gene's germline CDR1 is LGHNA and CDR2 YNFKEQ. The J segment lost 1 base and the V segment lost 1 base, leaving 15 bases of the junction unmatched. This CDR3 region has 22 residues. For the CDR3, the DNA is TGTGCCAGCAGCCAAGCCTCTTGGGTGACTAGCGGGGCGGGGTCTGGGGCCAACGTCCTGACTTTC. It translates to CASSQASWVTSGAGSGANVLTF.

The chain couples TRBV5-1 to TRBJ2-5; D might be TRBD2 (5 bases). This CDR3 is 15 amino acids long. The germline gives CDR1 SGHRS, CDR2 YFSETQ. Trimming took 4 bases from V and 5 from J, leaving 18 bases between them. CDR3 coding DNA: TGCGCCAGCAGCCGGGGTGGGGTCCCTGGGGAGACCCAGTACTTC. Its translation is CASSRGGVPGETQYF.

The J gene is TRBJ2-5, the V gene TRBV3-1 (or the pseudogene TRBV3-2); D uncertain. The CDR3 loop spans 14 amino acids. With 2 bases removed from V and 5 bases from J, the gap between germline ends came to 12 bases. Germline values: CDR1 LGHDT, CDR2 YNNKEL (reference sequence). The CDR3 nucleotides are TGTGCCAGCAGCCAATACCCTAGGCCGGAGACCCAGTACTTC. It encodes CASSQYPRPETQYF.

The J gene is TRBJ1-2, the V gene TRBV18; unclear D gene. The germline V and J ends were trimmed by 2 bases and 1 base, with 17 bases remaining between them. The V gene's germline CDR1 is KGHSH and CDR2 LQKENI. This CDR3 spans 17 amino acids. The CDR3 here is CASSPKPPDTLNYGYTF. As DNA, the CDR3 is TGTGCCAGCTCACCAAAACCCCCCGACACCCTTAACTATGGCTACACCTTC.

The rearrangement links TRBV24-1 to TRBJ2-2; D gene ambiguous. This CDR3 has 13 amino acids. Germline CDR1 KGHDR, CDR2 SFDVKD. Trimming stripped 3 bases from V and 3 bases from J, with 4 bases between. CDR3: CATSDLYTGELFF. The CDR3 coding sequence is TGTGCCACCAGTGATCTATACACCGGGGAGCTGTTTTTT.

The gene calls are TRBV7-3 and TRBJ2-3; TRBD2 matches 9 bases. Germline trimming cut 0 bases from V and 0 bases from J; bases unmatched to any gene: 7. The CDR3 has 18 amino acids. CDR1 and CDR2 (germline): SGHTA, FQGTGA. Written as DNA, the CDR3 is TGTGCCAGCAGCTTAACGGGAGGAACTAGCGGGAGCACAGATACGCAGTATTTT. It translates to CASSLTGGTSGSTDTQYF. Full variable domain (remainder filled in from reference TRBV7-3 and TRBJ2-3): GAGVSQTPSNKVTEKGKYVELRCDPISGHTALYWYRQSLGQGPEFLIYFQGTGAADDSGLPNDRFFAVRPEGSVSTLKIQRTERGDSAVYLCASSLTGGTSGSTDTQYFGPGTRLTVL.

The rearrangement uses TRBV6-5 and TRBJ1-1, with TRBD1 identical over 9 bases. V lost 6 bases to trimming and J lost 3 bases; unmatched junction nucleotides: 8. CDR1 and CDR2 (germline): MNHEY, SVGAGI. The CDR3 loop spans 15 amino acids. DNA of the CDR3: TGTGCCAGCAGGGGACAGGGTGCGGGTGACACTGAAGCTTTCTTT. Its translation: CASRGQGAGDTEAFF.

CDR3: CASSPGTANEKLFF. For the CDR3, the DNA is TGTGCCAGTAGCCCCGGGACAGCGAATGAAAAACTGTTTTTT. V usage is TRBV19 and J usage is TRBJ1-4, with 7 nucleotides matching TRBD1. The length of the CDR3 is 14 residues. Germline lookup yields CDR1 LNHDA and CDR2 SQIVND (reference sequence). J lost 5 bases, V lost 6 bases, and 6 bases had no gene match. Using reference TRBV19 and TRBJ1-4 for the parts outside the CDR3, the full variable domain is DGGITQSPKYLFRKEGQNVTLSCEQNLNHDAMYWYRQDPGQGLRLIYYSQIVNDFQKGDIAEGYSVSREKKESFPLTVTSAQKNPTAFYLCASSPGTANEKLFFGSGTQLSVL.

The J gene is TRBJ2-7, the V gene TRBV5-4; 8 bases line up with TRBD1. The CDR3 consists of 15 residues. The germline V gene encodes CDR1 SGHNT and CDR2 YYREEE (reference sequence). V dropped 4 bases and J dropped 5; count of bases not matched to a gene: 11. CDR3 nucleotides: TGTGCCAGCAGCCCTAGGACAGGGTTATGGGACGAGCAGTACTTC. This codes for CASSPRTGLWDEQYF.

The sample holds one count of this clone. The V call is TRBV15, the J call TRBJ1-3; maybe TRBD1 (6 bases). The germline V and J ends were trimmed by 8 bases and 3 bases, with 17 bases remaining between them. The CDR3 is 15 residues long. Germline assignment: CDR1 LNHNV and CDR2 YYDKDF (reference sequence). CDR3 nucleotides: TGTGCCACCGGGCAGGGGCGAATGGATGGAAACACCATATATTTT. Translating gives CATGQGRMDGNTIYF.

This sequence joins TRBV27 and TRBJ2-1; 7 nucleotides match TRBD2. This CDR3 contains 15 residues. After removal of 7 bases from V and 7 bases from J, the junction contained 13 bases not matched to a gene. Looked up from germline, CDR1 is MNHEY and CDR2 is SMNVEV (reference sequence). CDR3 loop: CASISGRGRYNEQFF. The CDR3 DNA reads TGTGCCAGCATCTCGGGGCGGGGGAGATATAATGAGCAGTTCTTC.

The chain uses TRBV19 and TRBJ1-4; no clear D. The CDR3 is made up of 16 amino acids. V gave up 5 bases and J gave up 8 bases, with 21 bases separating them. From germline, CDR1 is LNHDA and CDR2 SQIVND (reference sequence). The CDR3 nucleotides read TGTGCCAGTAGTCCCTGGGTCGCGGGGTTCGGGGAAAAACTGTTTTTT. It yields the protein CASSPWVAGFGEKLFF.

This CDR3 reads CSAERDFRQYF. For the CDR3, the DNA is TGCAGTGCGGAGAGGGATTTTCGGCAGTATTTT. This sequence joins TRBV20-1 and TRBJ2-3; possible D gene TRBD2, 5 bases. CDR3 length equals 11 residues. Deletions cut 6 bases from V and 11 bases from J, with 15 bases between. CDR1 DFQATT and CDR2 SNEGSKA come from the germline V gene (reference sequence).

The rearrangement joins TRBV3-1 (or the pseudogene TRBV3-2) to TRBJ2-2; 8 nucleotides line up with TRBD1. The CDR3 extends over 16 amino acids. Germline-derived CDR1 and CDR2 are LGHDT and YNNKEL (reference sequence). Trimming cost V 2 bases and J 3 bases; bases outside gene matches: 5. Here the CDR3 DNA reads TGTGCCAGCAGCCAATGGTCGACAGGGGACACCGGGGAGCTGTTTTTT. Translation gives CASSQWSTGDTGELFF.

This clone appeared once. This chain links TRBV6-5 with TRBJ1-4; 7 bases map to TRBD1. Trimming cost V 6 bases and J 7 bases; bases outside gene matches: 8. The V gene's germline CDR1 is MNHEY and CDR2 SVGAGI. CDR3 length equals 14 residues. This chain's CDR3 is CASSLDRVPEKLFF. The CDR3 nucleotides read TGTGCCAGCAGCCTCGACAGGGTTCCTGAAAAACTGTTTTTT.

The rearrangement joins TRBV3-1 (or the pseudogene TRBV3-2) to TRBJ1-1, with D perhaps matching TRBD1 (6 bases). V dropped 4 bases and J dropped 5 bases, with 11 bases sitting between them. The CDR3 loop spans 13 amino acids. CDR1 is LGHDT, CDR2 YNNKEL, per germline (reference sequence). As DNA, the CDR3 is TGTGCCAGCAGCCTCGCTCAGGGGACTGAAGCTTTCTTT. Translated, it gives CASSLAQGTEAFF.

This sequence joins TRBV4-1 and TRBJ2-3, with 7 bases matching TRBD1. Germline-derived CDR1 and CDR2 are MGHRA and YSYEKL. This CDR3 comprises 16 residues. V shed 0 bases and J 0 bases; nucleotides not matched to a gene: 3. CDR3 residues: CASSQDWTGSTDTQYF. The CDR3 DNA follows: TGCGCCAGCAGCCAAGATTGGACAGGTAGCACAGATACGCAGTATTTT.

The chain employs TRBV5-6 and TRBJ2-7; a weak D match, TRBD2 (6 bases). With 2 bases removed from V and 5 bases from J, the gap between germline ends came to 14 bases. Germline V gives CDR1 SGHDT, CDR2 YYEEEE. CDR3 length: 14 residues. As DNA, the CDR3 is TGTGCCAGCAGCTTCGGAGGGAGAGACAACGAGCAGTACTTC. It specifies CASSFGGRDNEQYF.

The J gene is TRBJ2-2, the V gene TRBV19; 7 nucleotides line up with TRBD1. V was pared by 3 bases and J by 1 base, with 2 bases of the junction left unmatched. CDR3 size: 15 residues. Germline-derived CDR1 and CDR2 are LNHDA and SQIVND (reference sequence). The DNA of the CDR3 is TGTGCCAGTAGTATGAGGACAGGGAACACCGGGGAGCTGTTTTTT. Translation: CASSMRTGNTGELFF.